This record concerns one T cell receptor (beta chain) sequence. Its target is not known. The data stem from a study of cytomegalovirus exposure and HLA in healthy donors. Study-level results: Most TCR sequences showed up rarely, but some public TCRs showed up in many donors.

The germline V gene has CDR1 SGDLS and CDR2 YYNGEE. Trimming at V came to 3 bases and at J to 5 bases, leaving 7 bases not matched to a gene. The CDR3 has 15 amino acids. It was with 60 Vbeta and 13 Jbeta primers that the PCR ran. Generated by immunoSEQ multiplex PCR, the TCRdb table keeps only in-frame clones and is missing some. The sample comprises approximately 130,000 clones, roughly four fifths of which are singletons, and less than 2% rests with the top ten. The chain has TRBV9 and TRBJ2-1; 8 bases align to TRBD2. The origin of this receptor is a man aged 35-49 years in good health and CMV-seronegative. Sequencing was done on a sample of PBMCs. The CDR3 bases are TGTGCCAGCAGCGCAACTAGCGGAATCAACAATGAGCAGTTCTTC. This codes for CASSATSGINNEQFF.